This T cell receptor beta chain comes out of a study of beta chain features in type 1 diabetes (dated by TCRdb to the late 2010s). About the study as a whole: Mean age, gender distribution, total cell number and subset yield did not differ between patients and healthy donors. A total of roughly 100 million sorted cells were examined across all samples, and a strong correlation was observed between cell number per subset and RNA yield. Regulatory and stem cell-like memory subsets were isolated from only 8 patients and about 8 healthy donors, whereas naive and central memory subsets came from all 30 or so donors. In the study, TCRB repertoires of sorted circulating CD4+ T cell subsets from recently diagnosed type 1 diabetes patients were compared with those of matched healthy donors. The full study reports these points: At VDJ recombination sites, patients with type 1 diabetes made fewer insertions and deleted more nucleotides, a pattern implying thymic rearrangement abnormalities. Only small numbers of individuals were included in the HLA sub-analyses, which left unresolved whether HLA type had any influence on TCRB rearrangement. Type 1 diabetes patients showed a moderate but significant shortening of TCRB CDR3 length in all four CD4+ subsets. Because cDNA was sequenced instead of genomic DNA, activated cells with high expression could be over-represented, although the groups did not differ in activation or CD3 levels. The naive, central memory and regulatory TCRB repertoires appeared to resemble one another more closely among patients than among healthy donors. Shorter templates might be favored by PCR, yet because patient and control samples were amplified and corrected together, any such skew would affect both groups equally.

Each donor gave one peripheral blood draw, approximately 110 mL on average, collected into heparinised tubes. A BD FACSAria II was used to sort naive, central memory, regulatory and stem cell-like memory CD4+ T cells with a panel that included CD45RO, CCR7, CD25, CD127, CD95 and CD27. A purity above 98% was achieved for all sorted populations. PBMCs were isolated right away by Lymphoprep density gradient centrifugation and were stained directly, without culture. To minimize batch effects, samples were stained and sorted in pairs, one healthy donor with one patient per experiment. V is pared back by 6 bases and J by 2 bases, with 7 bases lying between the germline termini. From a lookup of the germline V gene, CDR1 and CDR2 are MDHEN and SYDVKM. From the cysteine through the phenylalanine, the CDR3 covers 12 amino acids. Only the CDR3 region is kept as DNA, spanning 36 bases read in frame from base 1.

The High Capacity cDNA Reverse Transcription Kit was used to reverse transcribe all of the isolated RNA, meaning that expressed TCRB transcripts were what got sequenced. Naive, central memory and regulatory T cell samples underwent deep immunoSEQ sequencing, averaging around 3.6 million total reads per sample. After sorted cells were lysed in RLT buffer, RNA was extracted with DNase-treated RNeasy Micro or Mini kits, with the choice depending on cell number. Each cell subset was processed on its own to prevent cross-contamination, while patient and healthy donor samples were processed together. The immunoSEQ multiplex PCR was used to amplify TCRB sequences from cDNA, yielding 87-bp fragments that span the CDR3 region. Sequencing of the amplicons was done on the Illumina HiSeq platform. Processing in the source paper ran as follows. PCR bias was computationally corrected using synthetic template baselines, reads within Hamming distance 2 were collapsed, and singletons that could not be merged were discarded. Reads were aligned against IMGT to assign V, D and J genes, CDR3 length and insertions or deletions at six rearrangement sites. Within each subset, clonotype counts were normalized to sorted cell number, after which true diversity and Gini coefficients were computed with the tcR R package. Repertoire sharing was quantified using the overlap coefficient calculated on TCRB nucleotide sequences. TCRdb stores this immuneACCESS table with in-frame sequences only. Part of the clones is absent; in the studies checked, under half of the shortfall reflects unresolved V genes, and no reason is known for the rest. For V, J and clone size, that table is used; D and trimming come from the DNA. The sample table contains more than 150,000 clones; only one count was recorded for roughly an eighth of them. Clones ranked in the top ten supply around 0.63% of the sample.

Points on this clone: Its antigen remains unidentified. Base qualities are not at hand, and no much larger clone is one base apart.

This TCR came from a woman under 30 in good health. The chain employs TRBV28 and TRBJ1-2; no D gene is confidently identified. Sequences were obtained from central memory CD4+ T cells from blood. CDR3 loop: CASRRENYGYTF. The DNA is as follows: TGTGCCAGCAGGAGGGAAAACTATGGCTACACCTTC.